This TCR beta chain originates from a study of cytotoxic CD8 clonotypes in ibrutinib-treated CLL. The study, taken as a whole, reports: While tracking circulating CD8+ T-cell counts, baseline clonality exceeded that of age-matched healthy donors.

TCRdb's table, derived via immunoSEQ multiplex PCR, lists solely in-frame clones and lacks some. The sample records 150,000 or so clones, 79% being singletons. Trimming at V came to 3 bases and at J to 6 bases, leaving 13 bases not matched to a gene. CDR1 and CDR2 from the germline V gene are LGHNA and YNFKEQ. The CDR3 extends over 16 amino acids. Details on this clone: Antigen: not known.

The receptor was isolated from a human donor with chronic lymphocytic leukemia. The rearrangement uses TRBV4-2 and TRBJ1-1, with 7 bases fitting TRBD1. The source was PBMCs, collected after 12 months of ibrutinib treatment. In DNA, the CDR3 is TGTGCCAGCAGCCAGGGGACAGAGCTTTTTAACGCTGAAGCTTTCTTT. It yields the protein CASSQGTELFNAEAFF.